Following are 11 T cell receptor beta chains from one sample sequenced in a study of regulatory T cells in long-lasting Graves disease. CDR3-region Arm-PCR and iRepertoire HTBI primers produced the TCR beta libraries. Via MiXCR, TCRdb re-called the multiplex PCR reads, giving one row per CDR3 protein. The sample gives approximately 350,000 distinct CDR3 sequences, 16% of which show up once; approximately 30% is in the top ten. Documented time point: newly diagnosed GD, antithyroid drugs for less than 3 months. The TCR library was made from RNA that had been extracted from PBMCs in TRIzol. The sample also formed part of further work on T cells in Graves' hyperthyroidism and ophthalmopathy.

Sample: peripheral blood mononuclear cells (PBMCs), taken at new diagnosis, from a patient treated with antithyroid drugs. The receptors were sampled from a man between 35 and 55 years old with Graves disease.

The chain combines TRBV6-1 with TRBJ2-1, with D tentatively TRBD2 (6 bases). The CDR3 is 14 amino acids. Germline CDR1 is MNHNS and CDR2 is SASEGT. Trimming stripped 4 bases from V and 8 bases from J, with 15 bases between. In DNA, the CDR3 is TGTGCCAGCAGTGCTTTAGATGGAGGGGATGAGCAGTTCTTC. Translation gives CASSALDGGDEQFF.

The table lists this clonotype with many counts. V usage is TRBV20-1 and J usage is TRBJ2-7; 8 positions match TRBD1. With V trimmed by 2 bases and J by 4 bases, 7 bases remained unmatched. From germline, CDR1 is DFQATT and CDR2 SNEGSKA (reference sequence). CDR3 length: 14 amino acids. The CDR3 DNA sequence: TGCAGTGCTAGAAAGGACAGGGTGCAGTACGAGCAGTACTTC. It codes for CSARKDRVQYEQYF.

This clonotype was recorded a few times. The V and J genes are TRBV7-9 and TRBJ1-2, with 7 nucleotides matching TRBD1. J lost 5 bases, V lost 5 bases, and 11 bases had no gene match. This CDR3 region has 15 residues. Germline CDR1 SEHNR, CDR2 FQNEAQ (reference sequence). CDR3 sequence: CASSRRGGEDYGYTF. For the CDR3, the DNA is TGTGCCAGCAGCAGGCGAGGGGGCGAGGATTATGGCTACACCTTC.

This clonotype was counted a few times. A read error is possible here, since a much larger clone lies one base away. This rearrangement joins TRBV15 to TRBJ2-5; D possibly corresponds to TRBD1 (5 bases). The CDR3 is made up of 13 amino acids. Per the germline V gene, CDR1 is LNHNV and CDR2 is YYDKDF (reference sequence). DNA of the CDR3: TGTGCCGCCAGCAGTGCAGGGTCAGAGACCCAGTACTTC. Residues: CAASSAGSETQYF.

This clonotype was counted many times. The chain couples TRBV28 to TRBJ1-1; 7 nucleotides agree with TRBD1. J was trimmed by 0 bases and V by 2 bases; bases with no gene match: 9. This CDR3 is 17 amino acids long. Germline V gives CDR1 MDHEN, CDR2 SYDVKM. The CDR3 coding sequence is TGTGCCAGCAGTTTAAACAGGGGCCGTCTTTTGAACACTGAAGCTTTCTTT. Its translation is CASSLNRGRLLNTEAFF.

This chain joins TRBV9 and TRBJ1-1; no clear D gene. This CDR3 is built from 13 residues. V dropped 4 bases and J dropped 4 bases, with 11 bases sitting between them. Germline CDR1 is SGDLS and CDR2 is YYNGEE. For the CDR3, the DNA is TGTGCCAGCAGCATCTCGCGATCCACTGAAGCTTTCTTT. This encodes CASSISRSTEAFF.

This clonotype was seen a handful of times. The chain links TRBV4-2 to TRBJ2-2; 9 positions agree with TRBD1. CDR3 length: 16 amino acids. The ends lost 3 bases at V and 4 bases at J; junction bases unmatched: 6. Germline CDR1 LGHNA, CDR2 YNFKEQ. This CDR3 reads CASSHTGGPGTGELFF. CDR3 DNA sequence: TGTGCCAGCAGCCACACAGGGGGCCCGGGCACCGGGGAGCTGTTTTTT.

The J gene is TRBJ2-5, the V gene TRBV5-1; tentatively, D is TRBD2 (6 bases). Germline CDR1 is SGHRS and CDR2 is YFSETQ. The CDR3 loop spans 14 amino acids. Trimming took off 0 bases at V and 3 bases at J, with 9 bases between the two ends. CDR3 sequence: CASSLAREEETQYF. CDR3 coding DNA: TGCGCCAGCAGCTTGGCCAGGGAGGAAGAGACCCAGTACTTC.

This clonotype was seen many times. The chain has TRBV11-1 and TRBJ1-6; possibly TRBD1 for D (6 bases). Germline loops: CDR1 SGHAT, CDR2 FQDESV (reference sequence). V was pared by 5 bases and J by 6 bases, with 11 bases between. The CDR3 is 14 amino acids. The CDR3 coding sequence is TGTGCCAGCAGCAAGGGGGTTGGTAATTCACCCCTCCACTTT. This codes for CASSKGVGNSPLHF.

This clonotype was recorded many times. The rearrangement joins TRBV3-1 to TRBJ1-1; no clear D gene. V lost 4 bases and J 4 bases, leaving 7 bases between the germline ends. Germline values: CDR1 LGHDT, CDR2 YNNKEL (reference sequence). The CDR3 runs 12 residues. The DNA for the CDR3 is TGTGCCAGCAGCCGGGAGGGCACTGAAGCTTTCTTT. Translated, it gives CASSREGTEAFF.

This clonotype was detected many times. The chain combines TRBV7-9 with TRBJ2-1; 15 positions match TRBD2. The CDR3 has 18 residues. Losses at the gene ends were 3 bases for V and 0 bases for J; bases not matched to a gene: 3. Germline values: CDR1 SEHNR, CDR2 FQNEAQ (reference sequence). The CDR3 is CASSLGTSGGSSYNEQFF. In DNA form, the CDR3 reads TGTGCCAGCAGCTTGGGGACTAGCGGGGGGAGCTCCTACAATGAGCAGTTCTTC.